Each of the 9 T cell receptor beta chains below was sequenced from the same sample in a study of shared clonotypes between healthy human individuals. Repertoires were generated with immunoSEQ multiplex PCR, while TCRdb's copy carries only in-frame clones and drops some. The profile covers some 95,000 clones, with around two thirds appearing a single time and 45% taken by the ten largest. The sequencing sample was made of memory CD8+ T cells sorted from blood. Described subset: CD45RO+ cells pooled with CCR7-negative TemRA cells. The receptors originated from a man aged 30 to 45 in good health.

This clone has more than one count but fewer than ten. V is TRBV9 and J is TRBJ2-1; D might be TRBD1 or TRBD2, each matching 6 bases. V was shortened by 4 bases and J by 0 bases, with 14 bases between the two germline ends. This CDR3 is 16 amino acids long. Germline V gene sequence: CDR1 SGDLS, CDR2 YYNGEE. The CDR3 bases are TGTGCCAGCAGCAAAGAGGGGGGAATCTCCTACAATGAGCAGTTCTTC. As protein: CASSKEGGISYNEQFF.

The chain employs TRBV4-1 and TRBJ2-7, with D possibly being TRBD1 or TRBD2 (5 bases each). Germline CDR1 reads MGHRA; CDR2 reads YSYEKL. The CDR3 is 16 residues long. V was trimmed by 3 bases and J by 2 bases, leaving 17 bases between them. CDR3 DNA: TGCGCCAGCAGCCAGGCTAAGGTGGGACCCCCCTACGAGCAGTACTTC. This encodes CASSQAKVGPPYEQYF.

The chain is built from TRBV7-9 and TRBJ2-7; no clear D gene. The CDR3 spans 16 residues. V lost 5 bases and J lost 2, with 19 bases in between. Looked up from germline, CDR1 is SEHNR and CDR2 is FQNEAQ (reference sequence). CDR3 nucleotides: TGTGCCAGCAGCGGCGGCGAACAGCACCGAACCTACGAGCAGTACTTC. It codes for CASSGGEQHRTYEQYF.

This clone was recorded at least ten times. V and J are TRBV2 and TRBJ1-2, with D hard to call. The CDR3 is made up of 15 amino acids. CDR1 is SNHLY, CDR2 FYNNEI, per germline. V shed 4 bases and J shed 4 bases, with 16 bases lying between them. CDR3 nucleotide sequence: TGTGCCAGCAGTGGAACCCTCGAGTCGGGCTATGGCTACACCTTC. This sequence encodes CASSGTLESGYGYTF.

The chain links TRBV7-3 to TRBJ2-1, with a possible D match to TRBD1 (6 bases). Trimming took 6 bases from V and 6 from J, leaving 24 bases between them. The CDR3 has 17 amino acids. In germline, CDR1 is SGHTA, CDR2 FQGTGA. The CDR3: CASSGFTAGANVNEQFF. The CDR3, as DNA: TGTGCCAGCAGTGGATTTACCGCAGGGGCAAACGTCAATGAGCAGTTCTTC.

The J gene is TRBJ2-5, the V gene TRBV25-1; the D gene is possibly TRBD2 (5 bases). The germline V and J ends were trimmed by 2 bases and 5 bases, with 21 bases remaining between them. The CDR3 runs to 17 residues. The germline CDR1 and CDR2 sequences are MGHDK and SYGVNS. The CDR3 nucleotides are TGTGCCAGCAGTGAACTCTCCCCGGCCGGGGTGTTGGAGACCCAGTACTTC. This codes for CASSELSPAGVLETQYF.

This CDR3 reads CASNFLQGASYNEQFF. The DNA for the CDR3 is TGTGCCAGCAACTTCCTTCAGGGTGCCTCCTACAATGAGCAGTTCTTC. The V gene is TRBV6-6, the J gene TRBJ2-1; a weak D match, TRBD1 (5 bases). The V and J ends lost 7 bases and 0 bases respectively, with 16 bases between them. Germline loops: CDR1 MNHNY, CDR2 SVGAGI (reference sequence). The CDR3 has 16 amino acids.

This sequence joins TRBV21-1 and TRBJ2-7; the table's TRBD1 call for D was not verified on the DNA. TRBV21-1 represents a pseudogene. There are 13 residues in the CDR3. The CDR3 nucleotides read TGTGCCAGCAGTCAGGACAGGCTCTACGAGCAGTACTTC. This encodes CASSQDRLYEQYF.

The genes are TRBV10-3 and TRBJ2-2; the D gene is possibly TRBD2 (5 bases). Trimming pared 2 bases from V and 4 bases from J, leaving 14 bases between. The CDR3 contains 16 residues. Germline loops: CDR1 ENHRY, CDR2 SYGVKD. CDR3 region: CAISEPLEVGTGELFF. CDR3 coding DNA: TGTGCCATCAGTGAGCCACTAGAGGTGGGCACCGGGGAGCTGTTTTTT.